These T cell receptor beta chains were read from a single sample in a study of blood T cell repertoires in COVID-19. Profiled with immunoSEQ multiplex PCR; TCRdb holds only in-frame clones, not every one. The sample includes about 220,000 clones, 70% to 90% seen only once; the top ten take around 2.9%. Sequenced sample: peripheral blood. These receptors all come from a man in his fifties who had recovered from COVID-19. Each CDR3 is given with its conserved first and last residue. D genes are given only for firm matches. The size field is filled for only some rows; it gives once, few, many or a size class.

CASSDSNFSGREQYF	TGTGCCAGCAGTGACTCGAATTTTTCCGGGAGGGAGCAGTACTTC	TRBJ2-7	TRBV6-4	few	TRBD2
CATLADNYGYTF	TGCGCCACCCTAGCGGATAACTATGGCTACACCTTC	TRBJ1-2	TRBV4-1	-	-
CASSLGLAGQETQYF	TGTGCCAGCAGCTTGGGACTAGCGGGCCAAGAGACCCAGTACTTC	TRBJ2-5	TRBV7-9	-	TRBD2
CASSLDLAGGYEQYF	TGTGCCAGCAGCTTAGATCTAGCGGGAGGGTACGAGCAGTACTTC	TRBJ2-7	TRBV11-2	-	TRBD2
CASSTTGGMSQPQHF	TGTGCCAGCAGTACTACAGGGGGCATGAGTCAGCCCCAGCATTTT	TRBJ1-5	TRBV6-5	once	TRBD1
CASSLETLTNYGYTF	TGTGCCAGCAGCTTGGAGACACTCACTAACTATGGCTACACCTTC	TRBJ1-2	TRBV5-6	-	-
CASSIGTGVREGTDTQYF	TGTGCCAGTAGTATAGGGACGGGGGTCCGGGAGGGCACAGATACGCAGTATTTT	TRBJ2-3	TRBV19	-	TRBD2
CASSLSPTSGISYNEQFF	TGTGCCAGCAGTTTATCCCCCACTAGCGGTATTTCCTACAATGAGCAGTTCTTC	TRBJ2-1	TRBV28	-	TRBD2
CAISSGQSPQETQYF	TGTGCCATCAGCTCCGGACAGAGCCCTCAAGAGACCCAGTACTTC	TRBJ2-5	TRBV10-3	-	-
CSVVRGDNYGYTF	TGCAGCGTTGTTCGGGGGGATAACTATGGCTACACCTTC	TRBJ1-2	TRBV29-1	-	-
CATTRTGGSYEQYF	TGTGCCACCACACGAACAGGGGGCTCCTACGAGCAGTACTTC	TRBJ2-7	TRBV28	-	TRBD1
CASSLAQQETQYF	TGCGCCAGCAGCTTGGCGCAGCAAGAGACCCAGTACTTC	TRBJ2-5	TRBV5-1	-	-
CASSPPGHYTQYF	TGTGCCAGCAGCCCACCGGGACACTATACGCAGTATTTT	TRBJ2-3	TRBV11-2	-	-
CASRSPGLAGPGGTQYF	TGTGCCAGCAGGAGTCCGGGACTAGCGGGCCCTGGTGGGACCCAGTACTTC	TRBJ2-5	TRBV27	-	TRBD2
CASSFSGKWRGYTF	TGTGCCAGCAGTTTTTCCGGGAAATGGCGTGGCTACACCTTC	TRBJ1-2	TRBV28	-	-
CASSSIGSPGGGETQYF	TGTGCCAGTAGCTCAATAGGCTCCCCGGGAGGGGGAGAGACCCAGTACTTC	TRBJ2-5	TRBV19	once	TRBD2
CASSLGLDKGDRHGYTF	TGTGCCAGCAGCTTAGGGCTAGATAAGGGGGATAGACATGGCTACACCTTC	TRBJ1-2	TRBV11-3	-	-
CSVDGTGDAMNTEAFF	TGCAGCGTTGACGGGACAGGGGACGCCATGAACACTGAAGCTTTCTTT	TRBJ1-1	TRBV29-1	-	TRBD1
CATSDTPGQGVYNEQFF	TGTGCCACCAGTGATACGCCGGGACAGGGGGTTTACAATGAGCAGTTCTTC	TRBJ2-1	TRBV24-1	-	TRBD1
CSVEVRGGELFF	TGCAGCGTTGAGGTCCGAGGCGGGGAGCTGTTTTTT	TRBJ2-2	TRBV29-1	once	-
CASSIGGGRANTGELFF	TGTGCCAGTAGTATAGGCGGCGGGAGGGCGAACACCGGGGAGCTGTTTTTT	TRBJ2-2	TRBV19	-	TRBD2
CASSEGVPVMNTEAFF	TGCGCCAGCAGTGAGGGGGTCCCGGTCATGAACACTGAAGCTTTCTTT	TRBJ1-1	TRBV5-1	-	-
CASSRDRNYGYTF	TGTGCCAGCAGTCGGGACAGGAACTATGGCTACACCTTC	TRBJ1-2	TRBV5-6	-	TRBD1
CASSFTSGGINEQYF	TGTGCCAGCAGCTTTACTAGCGGGGGGATAAACGAGCAGTACTTC	TRBJ2-7	TRBV7-2	-	TRBD2
CAWSVMAEQYF	TGTGCCTGGAGCGTTATGGCCGAGCAGTACTTC	TRBJ2-7	TRBV30	-	-
CASSVRGVAFF	TGTGCCAGCAGTGTCAGGGGGGTGGCTTTCTTT	TRBJ1-1	TRBV6-6	few	TRBD1
CASSQVRYEQYF	TGTGCCAGCAGCCAAGTCCGCTACGAGCAGTACTTC	TRBJ2-7	TRBV14	once	-
CASSTGNSYNEQFF	TGCGCCAGCAGCACGGGGAATTCCTACAATGAGCAGTTCTTC	TRBJ2-1	TRBV5-1	-	-
CASSGSGLAGVLGEFGEQFF	TGTGCCAGCAGTGGATCGGGACTAGCGGGAGTTCTGGGTGAGTTTGGTGAGCAGTTCTTC	TRBJ2-1	TRBV27	-	TRBD2
CASSSGTQTYNEQFF	TGTGCCAGCAGTTCCGGGACACAAACCTACAATGAGCAGTTCTTC	TRBJ2-1	TRBV6-5	-	-
CASSLPPGTDNEQFF	TGTGCCAGCAGCCTTCCACCGGGGACAGACAATGAGCAGTTCTTC	TRBJ2-1	TRBV7-6	few	TRBD1
CASITSGSYEQYF	TGTGCCAGCATTACTAGCGGATCCTACGAGCAGTACTTC	TRBJ2-7	TRBV2	-	TRBD2
CASSIGGQGADTQYF	TGTGCCAGTAGTATAGGGGGACAGGGTGCAGATACGCAGTATTTT	TRBJ2-3	TRBV19	-	TRBD1
CASKRAGAGEDTQYF	TGTGCCAGCAAGAGGGCAGGGGCCGGCGAAGATACGCAGTATTTT	TRBJ2-3	TRBV6-5	few	-
CASSIGPVNSPLHF	TGTGCCAGTAGTATTGGGCCGGTGAATTCACCCCTCCACTTT	TRBJ1-6	TRBV19	few	-
CASSNSGRAGTDTQYF	TGTGCCAGTAGTAATAGCGGGAGGGCGGGCACAGATACGCAGTATTTT	TRBJ2-3	TRBV19	-	TRBD2
CASGSGGSSNNEQFF	TGTGCCAGCGGGTCCGGCGGGAGCTCTAACAATGAGCAGTTCTTC	TRBJ2-1	TRBV2	-	TRBD2
CASSLGPLAGGNF	TGTGCCAGCAGCTTAGGACCACTAGCGGGTGGAAATTTT	TRBJ2-3	TRBV7-2	-	TRBD2
CASSSPQGVYGYTF	TGTGCCAGCAGCTCCCCCCAAGGGGTCTATGGCTACACCTTC	TRBJ1-2	TRBV5-4	-	-